Each of the 8 T cell receptor beta chains below was sequenced from the same sample in a study of blood T cell repertoires in COVID-19. Profiling relied on immunoSEQ multiplex PCR, and the TCRdb table lists in-frame clones only, not all of them. Here the sample spans about 55,000 clones, around 86% being singletons. The specimen was peripheral blood. The source is a man aged 70 or older with acute or convalescent COVID-19.

The V and J genes are TRBV28 and TRBJ1-5, with a tentative D call TRBD1 (5 bases). The ends were cut back, 8 bases at V and 3 bases at J, with 14 bases in the middle. The CDR3 spans 14 residues. Germline CDR1 is MDHEN and CDR2 is SYDVKM. CDR3 DNA sequence: TGTGCCAGCCATAGGGGAGGGTTCAATCAGCCCCAGCATTTT. It specifies CASHRGGFNQPQHF. The variable domain in full, with the rest retrieved from reference TRBV28 and TRBJ1-5, is DVKVTQSSRYLVKRTGEKVFLECVQDMDHENMFWYRQDPGLGLRLIYFSYDVKMKEKGDIPEGYSVSREKKERFSLILESASTNQTSMYLCASHRGGFNQPQHFGDGTRLSIL.

V gene TRBV5-4 combines with J gene TRBJ2-2, with TRBD2 identical over 7 bases. Germline V CDR1 and CDR2: SGHNT, YYREEE (reference sequence). There are 15 residues in the CDR3. V shed 2 bases and J 1 base; nucleotides not matched to a gene: 2. The CDR3 DNA follows: TGTGCCAGCAGCTTCGGGGGGAGGAACACCGGGGAGCTGTTTTTT. It yields the protein CASSFGGRNTGELFF. Filled out from reference TRBV5-4 and TRBJ2-2, the complete variable domain reads ETGVTQSPTHLIKTRGQQVTLRCSSQSGHNTVSWYQQALGQGPQFIFQYYREEENGRGNFPPRFSGLQFPNYSSELNVNALELDDSALYLCASSFGGRNTGELFFGEGSRLTVL.

This chain joins TRBV11-3 and TRBJ2-1; perhaps TRBD2 as D (6 bases). Trimming removed 3 bases from V and 0 bases from J, with 6 bases in between. The CDR3 contains 14 residues. CDR1 and CDR2 from the germline V gene are SGHNT and YENEEA. CDR3 loop: CASSFGGSYNEQFF. CDR3 coding DNA: TGTGCCAGCAGCTTCGGGGGCTCCTACAATGAGCAGTTCTTC.

V gene TRBV28 combines with J gene TRBJ1-5; weak D call: TRBD1 (6 bases). V lost 8 bases and J lost 3, with 11 bases in between. The CDR3 loop spans 13 amino acids. Per germline, CDR1 MDHEN and CDR2 SYDVKM. The CDR3 coding sequence is TGTGCCAGCCACCGGGACAACAATCAGCCCCAGCATTTT. Protein product: CASHRDNNQPQHF.

The chain combines TRBV5-4 with TRBJ2-1; 7 bases line up with TRBD2. Germline assignment: CDR1 SGHNT and CDR2 YYREEE (reference sequence). The V segment lost 2 bases and the J segment 5 bases; nucleotides outside the gene matches: 7. The CDR3 sequence is 15 residues long. As DNA, the CDR3 is TGTGCCAGCAGCTTCCCGGCTAGCGGAAACAATGAGCAGTTCTTC. Its translation is CASSFPASGNNEQFF.

The chain uses TRBV11-2 and TRBJ1-2, with TRBD1 identical over 7 bases. The germline CDR1 and CDR2 sequences are SGHAT and FQNNGV. V lost 4 bases and J lost 4; bases outside the gene matches: 3. The CDR3 has 13 amino acids. CDR3 coding DNA: TGTGCCAGCAGCTCAGGGGGTGGCTATGGCTACACCTTC. Its protein product is CASSSGGGYGYTF. Filled out from reference TRBV11-2 and TRBJ1-2, the complete variable domain reads EAGVAQSPRYKIIEKRQSVAFWCNPISGHATLYWYQQILGQGPKLLIQFQNNGVVDDSQLPKDRFSAERLKGVDSTLKIQPAKLEDSAVYLCASSSGGGYGYTFGSGTRLTVV.

The chain couples TRBV3-1 (or the pseudogene TRBV3-2) to TRBJ2-1; D possibly corresponds to TRBD1 (5 bases). Germline values: CDR1 LGHDT, CDR2 YNNKEL (reference sequence). Trimming pared 3 bases from V and 4 bases from J, leaving 7 bases between. This CDR3 spans 13 amino acids. In DNA, the CDR3 is TGTGCCAGCAGCCAGGGGCAGTACAATGAGCAGTTCTTC. Protein sequence: CASSQGQYNEQFF.

The chain is built from TRBV29-1 and TRBJ2-5; 8 bases map to TRBD2. The germline CDR1 and CDR2 sequences are SQVTM and ANQGSEA. The CDR3 runs 12 residues. The junction had 1 base not matched to a gene; V was cut back by 6 bases and J by 1 base. CDR3 protein: CSVGGGQETQYF. The CDR3 coding sequence is TGCAGCGTCGGGGGGGGCCAAGAGACCCAGTACTTC.